A selection of T cell receptor beta chains follows, all from one sample in a study of T cell repertoires in cytomegalovirus infection. In TCRdb, the reads were re-called with MiXCR into one record per CDR3 protein. The table includes a few hundred thousand distinct CDR3 sequences, approximately 24% detected once. Material: CD8+ T cells from PBMCs. Receptors originate from a human donor in good health (CMV status not recorded). Some clones in this sample may be carry-over from other donors' samples. Both conserved end residues are part of each CDR3. Each record gives: J gene, V gene, D gene, clone size, CDR3 protein, CDR3 DNA. A D gene is named only where the DNA matches it firmly. For some rows the clone size is stated as once, few or many, or as a class when expanded; others skip it.

j_gene: TRBJ1-5; v_gene: TRBV28; d_gene: NA; abundance: NA; CDR3aa: CASSVPYSNQPQHF; CDR3nt: TGTGCCAGCAGTGTCCCATATAGCAATCAGCCCCAGCATTTT
j_gene: TRBJ2-7; v_gene: TRBV28; d_gene: NA; abundance: many; CDR3aa: CASSSGLYEQYF; CDR3nt: TGTGCCAGCAGTTCAGGGCTCTACGAGCAGTACTTC
j_gene: TRBJ2-1; v_gene: TRBV24-1; d_gene: NA; abundance: NA; CDR3aa: CATSDSLEQFF; CDR3nt: TGTGCCACCAGTGATTCCTTGGAGCAGTTCTTC
j_gene: TRBJ1-6; v_gene: TRBV19; d_gene: NA; abundance: few; CDR3aa: CASSIRHENSPLHF; CDR3nt: TGTGCCAGTAGTATTAGACATGAAAATTCACCCCTCCACTTT
j_gene: TRBJ1-3; v_gene: TRBV6-6; d_gene: NA; abundance: NA; CDR3aa: CASSYPGLGSGNTIYF; CDR3nt: TGTGCCAGCAGTTACCCGGGACTGGGCTCTGGAAACACCATATATTTT
j_gene: TRBJ2-2; v_gene: TRBV7-6; d_gene: NA; abundance: NA; CDR3aa: CASSLGQPYTGELFF; CDR3nt: TGTGCCAGCAGCTTAGGCCAGCCATACACCGGGGAGCTGTTTTTT
j_gene: TRBJ2-1; v_gene: TRBV7-6; d_gene: TRBD2; abundance: few; CDR3aa: CASSPSGTSTHNEQFF; CDR3nt: TGTGCCAGCAGCCCATCCGGGACTAGCACCCACAATGAGCAGTTCTTC
j_gene: TRBJ1-1; v_gene: TRBV7-9; d_gene: NA; abundance: few; CDR3aa: CASSLAPGGMNTEAFF; CDR3nt: TGTGCCAGCAGCTTAGCCCCCGGGGGTATGAACACTGAAGCTTTCTTT
j_gene: TRBJ1-2; v_gene: TRBV6-5; d_gene: NA; abundance: few; CDR3aa: CASSTMNRIYGYTF; CDR3nt: TGTGCCAGCAGTACCATGAACAGAATTTATGGCTACACCTTC
j_gene: TRBJ1-5; v_gene: TRBV28; d_gene: TRBD1; abundance: few; CDR3aa: CASRETGLGNQPQHF; CDR3nt: TGTGCCAGCAGGGAGACAGGGTTGGGCAATCAGCCCCAGCATTTT
j_gene: TRBJ2-7; v_gene: TRBV13; d_gene: NA; abundance: few; CDR3aa: CASSSASYEQYF; CDR3nt: TGTGCCAGCAGCTCCGCCTCCTACGAGCAGTACTTC
j_gene: TRBJ2-1; v_gene: TRBV6-2/TRBV6-3; d_gene: TRBD2; abundance: NA; CDR3aa: CAGSLSGGPYNEQFF; CDR3nt: TGTGCCGGCAGTCTTAGCGGGGGTCCATACAATGAGCAGTTCTTC
j_gene: TRBJ1-5; v_gene: TRBV2; d_gene: TRBD1; abundance: few; CDR3aa: CASSVGQGAYQPQHF; CDR3nt: TGTGCCAGCAGTGTGGGACAGGGTGCTTATCAGCCCCAGCATTTT
j_gene: TRBJ2-1; v_gene: TRBV7-2; d_gene: TRBD1; abundance: NA; CDR3aa: CASSATGPNEQFF; CDR3nt: TGTGCCAGCAGCGCGACAGGGCCCAATGAGCAGTTCTTC
j_gene: TRBJ1-6; v_gene: TRBV4-1; d_gene: NA; abundance: few; CDR3aa: CASSQEPNSPLHF; CDR3nt: TGCGCCAGCAGCCAAGAGCCTAATTCACCCCTCCACTTT
j_gene: TRBJ1-1; v_gene: TRBV7-9; d_gene: NA; abundance: NA; CDR3aa: CASSGVWTEAFF; CDR3nt: TGTGCCAGCAGCGGCGTTTGGACTGAAGCTTTCTTT
j_gene: TRBJ2-2; v_gene: TRBV7-2; d_gene: NA; abundance: many; CDR3aa: CASSYPSFANTGELFF; CDR3nt: TGTGCCAGCAGCTACCCAAGTTTCGCGAACACCGGGGAGCTGTTTTTT
j_gene: TRBJ2-7; v_gene: TRBV6-5; d_gene: TRBD1; abundance: NA; CDR3aa: CASRLTGGDYEQYF; CDR3nt: TGTGCCAGCAGGCTGACAGGGGGCGATTACGAGCAGTACTTC
j_gene: TRBJ2-5; v_gene: TRBV2; d_gene: TRBD2; abundance: few; CDR3aa: CASSDVSGLETQYF; CDR3nt: TGTGCCAGCAGTGATGTTAGCGGGCTAGAGACCCAGTACTTC
j_gene: TRBJ2-1; v_gene: TRBV20-1; d_gene: TRBD2; abundance: NA; CDR3aa: CSALKGFGAGGRYNEQFF; CDR3nt: TGCAGTGCCCTTAAAGGCTTCGGAGCGGGGGGGCGATACAATGAGCAGTTCTTC
j_gene: TRBJ2-7; v_gene: TRBV19; d_gene: TRBD1; abundance: NA; CDR3aa: CASMVGQGYEQYF; CDR3nt: TGTGCCAGTATGGTGGGACAGGGCTACGAGCAGTACTTC
j_gene: TRBJ2-1; v_gene: TRBV3-1; d_gene: NA; abundance: NA; CDR3aa: CASSQDQGGGQYEQFF; CDR3nt: TGTGCCAGCAGCCAAGATCAGGGGGGGGGCCAATATGAGCAGTTCTTC
j_gene: TRBJ2-3; v_gene: TRBV2; d_gene: TRBD1; abundance: few; CDR3aa: CASSDPGTESTDTQYF; CDR3nt: TGTGCCAGCAGTGACCCCGGGACAGAGAGCACAGATACGCAGTATTTT
j_gene: TRBJ2-1; v_gene: TRBV6-2/TRBV6-3; d_gene: NA; abundance: NA; CDR3aa: CASSGLSNEQFF; CDR3nt: TGTGCCAGCAGTGGCCTCAGCAATGAGCAGTTCTTC
j_gene: TRBJ2-1; v_gene: TRBV11-2; d_gene: NA; abundance: NA; CDR3aa: CASSLIVNEQFF; CDR3nt: TGTGCCAGCAGCTTAATCGTCAATGAGCAGTTCTTC
j_gene: TRBJ1-2; v_gene: TRBV28; d_gene: NA; abundance: NA; CDR3aa: CASSRTGEGYTF; CDR3nt: TGTGCCAGCAGTCGTACGGGTGAGGGCTACACCTTC
j_gene: TRBJ2-7; v_gene: TRBV18; d_gene: TRBD1; abundance: NA; CDR3aa: CASSPLGGNEQYF; CDR3nt: TGTGCCAGCTCACCGTTAGGGGGCAACGAGCAGTACTTC
j_gene: TRBJ2-1; v_gene: TRBV5-4; d_gene: NA; abundance: NA; CDR3aa: CASSLGSIAYNEQFF; CDR3nt: TGTGCCAGCAGCTTGGGGTCGATTGCCTACAATGAGCAGTTCTTC
j_gene: TRBJ2-1; v_gene: TRBV7-3; d_gene: TRBD2; abundance: many; CDR3aa: CASSEGLVGNEQFF; CDR3nt: TGTGCCAGCAGCGAGGGACTAGTAGGTAATGAGCAGTTCTTC
j_gene: TRBJ2-7; v_gene: TRBV12-3/TRBV12-4; d_gene: NA; abundance: NA; CDR3aa: CASSLTAYEYEQYF; CDR3nt: TGTGCCAGCAGTTTAACGGCCTATGAATACGAGCAGTACTTC
j_gene: TRBJ2-7; v_gene: TRBV7-9; d_gene: NA; abundance: many; CDR3aa: CASSLGEAYEQYF; CDR3nt: TGTGCCAGCAGCTTAGGGGAGGCCTACGAGCAGTACTTC
j_gene: TRBJ2-2; v_gene: TRBV6-2/TRBV6-3; d_gene: TRBD1; abundance: few; CDR3aa: CATTRTGSWLMITGELFF; CDR3nt: TGTGCCACCACAAGGACAGGGAGTTGGTTAATGATCACCGGGGAGCTGTTTTTT
j_gene: TRBJ2-7; v_gene: TRBV3-1; d_gene: TRBD2; abundance: NA; CDR3aa: CASSPGLAPYEQYF; CDR3nt: TGTGCCAGCAGCCCTGGACTAGCGCCCTACGAGCAGTACTTC